A selection of T cell receptor beta chains follows, all from one sample in a study of blood T cell repertoires in COVID-19. TCRdb's table, derived via immunoSEQ multiplex PCR, lists solely in-frame clones and lacks some. Of 230,000 or so clones listed, around 83% are singletons. The sequenced sample consisted of peripheral blood. These receptor sequences come from a man in his forties who had recovered from COVID-19. Both conserved end residues are part of each CDR3. Fields, in order: clone size, J gene, V gene, D gene, CDR3 DNA, CDR3 protein. D genes are given only for firm matches. The size entry is marked missing in some rows and otherwise reads once, few, many or a size class.

>few|TRBJ2-1|TRBV12-5|TRBD2
TGTGCTAGTGGTTCCCCCCAACGGGAGGGCCCCTACAATGAGCAGTTCTTC
CASGSPQREGPYNEQFF
>NA|TRBJ2-5|TRBV27|NA
TGTGCCAGCAGTTTATCAGAGAACCAAGAGACCCAGTACTTC
CASSLSENQETQYF
>NA|TRBJ1-4|TRBV4-3|TRBD1
TGCGCCAGCAGCCAAGAATTTGTACAGGGGTATGAAAAACTGTTTTTT
CASSQEFVQGYEKLFF
>NA|TRBJ2-1|TRBV5-4|TRBD1
TGTGCCAGCAGCTTGGAGGGACAGGGACTGCGCGAGCAGTTCTTC
CASSLEGQGLREQFF
>NA|TRBJ2-5|TRBV29-1|NA
TGCAGCGCCACAAGGTCGGGTGAGGGGTACTTC
CSATRSGEGYF
>NA|TRBJ2-7|TRBV10-3|NA
TGTGCCATCAGTGAACGAGGCGGCGCCCTACTTTACGAGCAGTACTTC
CAISERGGALLYEQYF
>NA|TRBJ2-7|TRBV5-1|NA
TGCGCCAGCAGCGTATATCCCGCTAGTACCGAGCAGTACTTC
CASSVYPASTEQYF
>NA|TRBJ2-7|TRBV7-2|NA
TGTGCCAGCAGCCAATCAGGGTCTTCCCACTACGAGCAGTACTTC
CASSQSGSSHYEQYF
>NA|TRBJ2-2|TRBV7-9|TRBD1
TGTGCCAGCGGCCGGGACAGCGGTCCCGGGGAGCTGTTTTTT
CASGRDSGPGELFF
>NA|TRBJ1-2|TRBV4-3|NA
TGCGCCAGCAGCCGGAGTTGGAGGACCCACTATGGCTACACCTTC
CASSRSWRTHYGYTF
>NA|TRBJ1-2|TRBV6-6|TRBD1
TGTGCCAGCAGTTCCACCAGGGGGCTAAGTGGCTACACCTTC
CASSSTRGLSGYTF
>NA|TRBJ2-7|TRBV5-1|NA
TGCGCCAGCAGCGGCGGGACCGCGTATGAGCAGTACTTC
CASSGGTAYEQYF
>NA|TRBJ1-1|TRBV7-2|NA
TGTGCCAGCAGCTTAGAAAGAGGTATTACTGAAGCTTTCTTT
CASSLERGITEAFF
>NA|TRBJ1-1|TRBV12-3/TRBV12-4|NA
TGTGCCAGCAGTCAGTTACACGTCCCTTTT
CASSQLHVPF
>NA|TRBJ2-5|TRBV6-2/TRBV6-3|TRBD1
TGTGCCAGCAGTCCCCGACAGGGGAGAGAGACCCAGTACTTC
CASSPRQGRETQYF
>once|TRBJ2-7|TRBV10-2|TRBD2
TGCGCCAGCAGTGTAAGCGGGAGAGTCAACGAGCAGTACTTC
CASSVSGRVNEQYF
>NA|TRBJ2-1|TRBV9|TRBD2
TGTGCCAGCAGCGTGGCCACCGGGACTAGGGTTAAGTATGAGCAGTTCTTC
CASSVATGTRVKYEQFF
>NA|TRBJ1-2|TRBV7-8|NA
TGTGCCAGCAGCTCTAGGGACAACAATGGCTACACCTTC
CASSSRDNNGYTF
>NA|TRBJ2-3|TRBV27|NA
TGTGCCAGCAGTTTACTGGGGCAGTCAGATACGCAGTATTTT
CASSLLGQSDTQYF
>once|TRBJ2-1|TRBV11-3|TRBD1
TGTGCCAGCAGCTTTCCGGGACAGGGTCACTACAATGAGCAGTTCTTC
CASSFPGQGHYNEQFF
>NA|TRBJ1-2|TRBV30|NA
TGTGCCTGGAGTAGGGAGAATATCCCCCAGGGCTACACCTTC
CAWSRENIPQGYTF
>NA|TRBJ1-5|TRBV2|NA
TGTGCCAGCAGTGAACGGACAGTGGAACAGCCCCAGCATTTT
CASSERTVEQPQHF